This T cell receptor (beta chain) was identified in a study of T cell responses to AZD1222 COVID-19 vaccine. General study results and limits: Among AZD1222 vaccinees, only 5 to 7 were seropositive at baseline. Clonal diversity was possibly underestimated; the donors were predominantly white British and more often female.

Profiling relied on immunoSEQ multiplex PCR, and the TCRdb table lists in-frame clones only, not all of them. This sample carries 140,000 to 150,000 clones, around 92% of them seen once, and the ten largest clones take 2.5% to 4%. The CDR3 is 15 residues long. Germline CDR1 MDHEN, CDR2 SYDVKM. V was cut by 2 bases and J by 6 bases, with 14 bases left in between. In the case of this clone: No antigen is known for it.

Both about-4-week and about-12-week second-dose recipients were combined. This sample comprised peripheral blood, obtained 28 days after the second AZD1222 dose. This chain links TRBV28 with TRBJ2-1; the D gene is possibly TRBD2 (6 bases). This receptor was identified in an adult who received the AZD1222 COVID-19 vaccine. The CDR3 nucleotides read TGTGCCAGCAGTTTAGGAGGGCGGGCACTCAATGAGCAGTTCTTC. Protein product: CASSLGGRALNEQFF.